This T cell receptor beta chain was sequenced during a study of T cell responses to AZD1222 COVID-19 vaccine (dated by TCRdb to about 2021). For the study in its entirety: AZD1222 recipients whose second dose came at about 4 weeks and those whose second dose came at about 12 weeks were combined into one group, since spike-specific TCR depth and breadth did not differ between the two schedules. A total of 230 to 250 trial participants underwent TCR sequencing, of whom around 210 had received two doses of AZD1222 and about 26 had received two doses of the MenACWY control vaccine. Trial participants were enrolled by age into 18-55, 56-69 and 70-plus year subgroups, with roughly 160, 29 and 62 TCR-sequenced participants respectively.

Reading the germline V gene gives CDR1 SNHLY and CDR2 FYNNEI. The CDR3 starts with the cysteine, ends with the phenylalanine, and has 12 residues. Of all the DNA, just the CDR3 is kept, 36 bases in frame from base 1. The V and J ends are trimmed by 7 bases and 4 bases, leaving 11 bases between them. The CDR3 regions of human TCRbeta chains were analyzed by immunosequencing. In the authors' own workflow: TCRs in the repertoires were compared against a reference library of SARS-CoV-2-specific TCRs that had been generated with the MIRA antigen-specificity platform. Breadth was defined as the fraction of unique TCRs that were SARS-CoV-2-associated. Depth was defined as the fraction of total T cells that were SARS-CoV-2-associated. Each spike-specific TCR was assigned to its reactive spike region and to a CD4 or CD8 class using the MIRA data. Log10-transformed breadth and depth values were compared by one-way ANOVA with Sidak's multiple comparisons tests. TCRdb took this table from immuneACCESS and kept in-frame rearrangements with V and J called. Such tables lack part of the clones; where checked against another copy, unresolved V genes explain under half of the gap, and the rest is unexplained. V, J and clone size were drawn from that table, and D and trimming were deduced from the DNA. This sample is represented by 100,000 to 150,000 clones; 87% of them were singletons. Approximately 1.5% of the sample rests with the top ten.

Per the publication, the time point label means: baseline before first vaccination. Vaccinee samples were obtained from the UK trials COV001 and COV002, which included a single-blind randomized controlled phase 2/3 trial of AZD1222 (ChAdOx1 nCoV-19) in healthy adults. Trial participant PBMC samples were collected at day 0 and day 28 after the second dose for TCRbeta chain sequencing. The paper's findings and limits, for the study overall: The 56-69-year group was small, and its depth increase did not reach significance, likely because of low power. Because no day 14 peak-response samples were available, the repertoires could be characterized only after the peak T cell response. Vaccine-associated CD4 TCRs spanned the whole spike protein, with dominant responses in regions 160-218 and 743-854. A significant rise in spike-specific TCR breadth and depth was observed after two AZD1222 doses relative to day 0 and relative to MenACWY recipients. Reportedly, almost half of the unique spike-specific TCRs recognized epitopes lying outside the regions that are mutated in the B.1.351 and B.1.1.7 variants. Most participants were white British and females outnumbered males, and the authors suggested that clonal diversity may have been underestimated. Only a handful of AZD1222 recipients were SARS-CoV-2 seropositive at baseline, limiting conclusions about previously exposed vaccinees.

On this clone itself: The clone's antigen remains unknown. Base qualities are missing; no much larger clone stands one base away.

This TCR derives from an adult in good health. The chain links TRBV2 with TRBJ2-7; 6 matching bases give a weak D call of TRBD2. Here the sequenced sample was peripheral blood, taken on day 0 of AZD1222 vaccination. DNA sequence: TGTGCCAGCAACGGGGGACTTTACGAGCAGTACTTC. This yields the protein CASNGGLYEQYF.